Listed here are 24 T cell receptor beta chains from one sample, sequenced in a study of blood T cell repertoires in COVID-19. Some clones are missing from TCRdb's copy, which holds only in-frame ones; the method was immunoSEQ multiplex PCR. Of around 210,000 clones in the sample, approximately 85% are singletons; the top ten hold 4% to 6%. The sequenced sample was peripheral blood. These receptors were taken from a man aged 45-65 years with COVID-19, enrolled during active disease.

The rearrangement links TRBV6-5 to TRBJ1-6; 7 bases are a match to TRBD1. Germline V gene sequence: CDR1 MNHEY, CDR2 SVGAGI. CDR3 size: 14 residues. Trimming cost V 5 bases and J 10 bases; bases outside gene matches: 8. In nucleotides, the CDR3 is TGTGCCAGCAGTAGAAACAGGGGAAACTCACCCCTCCACTTT. Residues: CASSRNRGNSPLHF.

This sequence joins TRBV11-3 and TRBJ2-1, with D perhaps TRBD2 (6 bases). V was cut by 8 bases and J by 1 base, with 9 bases left in between. Germline CDR1 is SGHNT and CDR2 is YENEEA. The length of the CDR3 is 13 residues. The CDR3 DNA is TGTGCCAGCTCGCGGGGTTCCTACAATGAGCAGTTCTTC. This gives the protein CASSRGSYNEQFF.

The CDR3 coding sequence is TGTGCCAGCAGCAACAGGGGCGAGCAGTACTTC. It codes for CASSNRGEQYF. The chain is built from TRBV7-8 and TRBJ2-7; 7 bases agree with TRBD1. The CDR3 contains 11 residues. V lost 5 bases to trimming and J lost 6 bases; unmatched junction nucleotides: 1. Germline loops: CDR1 SGHVS, CDR2 FQNEAQ.

The V and J genes are TRBV13 and TRBJ2-7; TRBD1 matches 10 bases. With V trimmed by 5 bases and J by 3 bases, 4 bases remained unmatched. This CDR3 has 14 amino acids. The germline gives CDR1 PRHDT, CDR2 FYEKMQ (reference sequence). CDR3 in amino acids: CASSNRDRGYEQYF. The DNA of the CDR3 is TGTGCCAGCAGCAATCGGGACAGGGGCTACGAGCAGTACTTC.

The V call is TRBV4-2, the J call TRBJ1-2, with D possibly being TRBD1 (5 bases). The CDR3 consists of 14 residues. Germline V gene data show CDR1 as LGHNA and CDR2 as YNFKEQ. V was shortened by 0 bases and J by 2 bases, with 7 bases between the two germline ends. The CDR3 region is CASSQDRGNYGYTF. As DNA, the CDR3 is TGTGCCAGCAGCCAAGATCGGGGGAACTATGGCTACACCTTC.

The chain uses TRBV5-8 and TRBJ1-1; TRBD1 might be the D (5 bases). V shed 3 bases and J shed 0 bases, with 12 bases lying between them. CDR3 length: 15 amino acids. Germline V lookup: CDR1 SGHTS, CDR2 YDEGEE. The CDR3 region is CASSWGVGLNTEAFF. CDR3 DNA sequence: TGTGCCAGCAGCTGGGGCGTGGGGCTGAACACTGAAGCTTTCTTT.

This clone has only a few counts. This chain links TRBV28 with TRBJ1-2; possible D gene TRBD1, 5 bases. This CDR3 region has 11 residues. Germline V lookup: CDR1 MDHEN, CDR2 SYDVKM. V lost 11 bases, J lost 3 bases, and 10 bases lay in between. The CDR3 protein is CALGADYGYTF. DNA of the CDR3: TGTGCCCTTGGGGCCGACTATGGCTACACCTTC.

This clone has just a few counts. The V call is TRBV15, the J call TRBJ2-7; 8 nucleotides agree with TRBD2. The CDR3 totals 16 residues. V shed 1 base and J 0 bases; nucleotides not matched to a gene: 5. Per germline, CDR1 LNHNV and CDR2 YYDKDF (reference sequence). The CDR3 sequence is CATSRVRSGISYEQYF. DNA for the CDR3: TGTGCCACCAGCAGAGTACGTAGCGGGATCTCCTACGAGCAGTACTTC.

V and J are TRBV4-2 and TRBJ2-2; D is unresolved. Trimming shortened V by 1 base and J by 4 bases, and 7 bases separated the two germline ends. Germline V lookup: CDR1 LGHNA, CDR2 YNFKEQ. The CDR3 consists of 14 residues. The CDR3 protein is CASSQVTGTGELFF. In DNA, the CDR3 is TGTGCCAGCAGCCAAGTCACCGGCACCGGGGAGCTGTTTTTT.

This clone was recorded only once. CDR3 DNA: TGTGCCACCAGTGATTCAGATACACTAGCGGGAGAGACCCAGTACTTC. It translates to CATSDSDTLAGETQYF. V usage is TRBV24-1 and J usage is TRBJ2-5; 9 bases match TRBD2. CDR3 length: 16 amino acids. V was clipped by 2 bases and J by 4 bases; unmatched bases: 7. In germline, CDR1 is KGHDR, CDR2 SFDVKD.

This clone was found a few times. This chain joins TRBV3-1 (or the pseudogene TRBV3-2) and TRBJ2-1, with 7 bases matching TRBD2. CDR1 LGHDT and CDR2 YNNKEL come from the germline V gene (reference sequence). The CDR3 loop spans 15 amino acids. Unmatched junction bases numbered 1, after V lost 1 base and J lost 1 base. The DNA of the CDR3 is TGTGCCAGCAGCCAAGCAGCGGGGTCCTACAATGAGCAGTTCTTC. This translates into CASSQAAGSYNEQFF.

The V call is TRBV6-5, the J call TRBJ2-1; D is unresolved. Germline CDR1 reads MNHEY; CDR2 reads SVGAGI. V was cut by 6 bases and J by 2 bases, with 14 bases left in between. The CDR3 loop spans 15 amino acids. In DNA form, the CDR3 reads TGTGCCAGCAGAAGCAGTGGGCGCGCCTACAATGAGCAGTTCTTC. Translated: CASRSSGRAYNEQFF.

The CDR3 region is CASSFTHLSTDTQYF. For the CDR3, the DNA is TGCGCCAGCAGCTTCACACACCTTAGCACAGATACGCAGTATTTT. The chain carries TRBV5-1 and TRBJ2-3; D remains ambiguous. This CDR3 has 15 amino acids. V was trimmed by 2 bases and J by 0 bases, leaving 10 bases between them. CDR1 and CDR2 (germline): SGHRS, YFSETQ.

The chain employs TRBV27 and TRBJ2-3; TRBD2 aligns across 15 bases. Germline CDR1 is MNHEY and CDR2 is SMNVEV (reference sequence). The CDR3 extends over 19 amino acids. After removal of 5 bases from V and 1 base from J, the junction contained 10 bases not matched to a gene. This CDR3 is CASSTGGTSGGRRTDTQYF. The DNA of the CDR3 is TGTGCCAGCAGTACGGGAGGGACTAGCGGGGGGCGGCGCACAGATACGCAGTATTTT.

DNA for the CDR3: TGTGCCTGGAGTCGAGGGAGCCTTAGCACAGATACGCAGTATTTT. As protein: CAWSRGSLSTDTQYF. This chain joins TRBV30 and TRBJ2-3; TRBD2 is a possible D gene (5 bases). V lost 2 bases and J 0 bases, leaving 12 bases between the germline ends. The CDR3 covers 15 residues. Germline lookup yields CDR1 GTSNPN and CDR2 SVGIG (reference sequence).

This clone was seen a few times. This chain joins TRBV4-2 and TRBJ1-6; no reliable D call. CDR1 is LGHNA, CDR2 YNFKEQ, per germline. This CDR3 region has 15 residues. The V end lost 4 bases, the J end lost 6 bases, and 13 bases lay between the germline ends. DNA of the CDR3: TGTGCCAGCAGCCCCCCTGACATGGGTAATTCACCCCTCCACTTT. Its translation is CASSPPDMGNSPLHF.

The V call is TRBV3-1 (or the pseudogene TRBV3-2), the J call TRBJ2-7; D is unclear. The CDR3 spans 14 residues. CDR1 and CDR2 (germline): LGHDT, YNNKEL (reference sequence). Trimming pared 0 bases from V and 3 bases from J, leaving 9 bases between. Written as DNA, the CDR3 is TGTGCCAGCAGCCAAGATCCACAGCTCTACGAGCAGTACTTC. Encoded protein: CASSQDPQLYEQYF.

The V gene is TRBV3-1 (or the pseudogene TRBV3-2), the J gene TRBJ2-1; D call uncertain. V was trimmed by 1 base and J by 7 bases, leaving 8 bases between them. From germline, CDR1 is LGHDT and CDR2 YNNKEL (reference sequence). The CDR3 consists of 13 residues. The CDR3, as DNA: TGTGCCAGCAGCCAAGGGTTCCAGAATGAGCAGTTCTTC. Protein: CASSQGFQNEQFF.

The chain recombines TRBV6-2 or TRBV6-3 with TRBJ2-3, with 9 bases that match TRBD1. This CDR3 region has 15 residues. The germline V gene has CDR1 MNHEY and CDR2 SVGEGT. V shed 6 bases, J shed 5 bases, and the junction held 9 bases outside the gene matches. The CDR3 DNA follows: TGTGCCAGCAGCCTCCGGGACAGGGAAAGAGATACGCAGTATTTT. This translates into CASSLRDRERDTQYF.

The CDR3 is CASSARQGYGYTF. As DNA, the CDR3 is TGTGCCAGCAGCGCCAGACAGGGATATGGCTACACCTTC. The chain recombines TRBV9 with TRBJ1-2, with 7 bases fitting TRBD1. In germline, CDR1 is SGDLS, CDR2 YYNGEE. The CDR3 runs 13 residues. The trim removed 3 bases at V and 5 bases at J, leaving 4 bases unmatched.

This clone came up once. CDR3 residues: CASSSLQGYSYEQYF. For the CDR3, the DNA is TGTGCCAGTAGCTCCCTACAGGGCTACTCCTACGAGCAGTACTTC. The chain carries TRBV19 and TRBJ2-7, with D possibly TRBD1 on 6 matching bases. The germline V and J ends were trimmed by 6 bases and 0 bases, with 15 bases remaining between them. The CDR3 spans 15 residues. Germline assignment: CDR1 LNHDA and CDR2 SQIVND (reference sequence).

J is TRBJ2-1 and V is TRBV12-3 or TRBV12-4, with D tentatively TRBD2 (6 bases). The CDR3 extends over 12 amino acids. V shed 2 bases and J shed 9 bases, with 8 bases lying between them. CDR3 DNA: TGTGCCAGCAGTTTACTCGGGAGTGAGCAGTTCTTC. Protein: CASSLLGSEQFF.

The chain is built from TRBV24-1 and TRBJ1-2; D may be TRBD1 (5 bases). This CDR3 is 14 amino acids long. Trimming stripped 4 bases from V and 6 bases from J, with 14 bases between. Germline V CDR1 and CDR2: KGHDR, SFDVKD. The CDR3 loop is CATSDPPGGNGYTF. DNA of the CDR3: TGTGCCACCAGTGACCCCCCCGGGGGGAATGGCTACACCTTC.

The chain combines TRBV24-1 with TRBJ2-5; D is perhaps TRBD2 (6 bases). Germline CDR1 is KGHDR and CDR2 is SFDVKD. Trimming shortened V by 6 bases and J by 5 bases, and 15 bases separated the two germline ends. CDR3 size: 14 residues. The CDR3 protein is CATSSRDLQETQYF. DNA for the CDR3: TGTGCCACCAGTTCCCGGGACTTACAGGAGACCCAGTACTTC.